A single sample gave rise to the 21 T cell receptor beta chains below, sequenced in a study of OX40 agonist ivuxolimab in advanced cancers. The assay was immunoSEQ multiplex PCR, and TCRdb's table has in-frame clones only and misses some. This sample carries about 85,000 clones, 80% to 90% of them seen once, and the ten largest clones take around 2%. Sequences were derived from CD4+ or CD8+ T cells sorted from blood, sampled in a trial of the OX40 agonist ivuxolimab. These receptors were taken from an adult with an advanced solid tumor such as melanoma, head and neck, liver or kidney cancer.

The gene calls are TRBV27 and TRBJ1-3; the match to TRBD1 covers 8 bases. Germline CDR1 reads MNHEY; CDR2 reads SMNVEV (reference sequence). V lost 8 bases, J lost 1 base, and 13 bases stayed unmatched. The CDR3 contains 17 residues. The CDR3 nucleotides read TGTGCCAGCTCCGCAAGACAGGGGAAGTTTTCTGGAAACACCATATATTTT. Its translation is CASSARQGKFSGNTIYF.

The J gene is TRBJ1-2, the V gene TRBV2, with 8 bases aligning to TRBD1. The germline gives CDR1 SNHLY, CDR2 FYNNEI. J was trimmed by 7 bases and V by 4 bases; bases with no gene match: 14. The CDR3 has 16 amino acids. CDR3 amino acids: CASSGAGGDSSAGYTF. In DNA form, the CDR3 reads TGTGCCAGCAGTGGTGCAGGGGGCGATAGCTCGGCTGGCTACACCTTC.

This rearrangement joins TRBV2 to TRBJ2-3; no definite D call. V was shortened by 3 bases and J by 5 bases, with 9 bases between the two germline ends. The CDR3 contains 13 residues. In germline, CDR1 is SNHLY, CDR2 FYNNEI. The CDR3 bases are TGTGCCAGCAGTGATTTCTCTGGAGATACGCAGTATTTT. It encodes CASSDFSGDTQYF.

The chain recombines TRBV7-2 with TRBJ2-5, with no clear D. Germline V CDR1 and CDR2: SGHTA, FQGNSA. This CDR3 has 13 amino acids. The ends were cut back, 10 bases at V and 1 base at J, with 13 bases in the middle. In nucleotides, the CDR3 is TGTGCCACAGCGCTTTACGCCCAAGAGACCCAGTACTTC. Translated: CATALYAQETQYF.

The gene calls are TRBV27 and TRBJ2-7; 7 bases map to TRBD1. The CDR3 contains 13 residues. CDR1 and CDR2 (germline): MNHEY, SMNVEV (reference sequence). Trimming removed 6 bases from V and 2 bases from J; junction bases left unmatched: 4. The chain's CDR3 is CASRSTGAYEQYF. CDR3 nucleotide sequence: TGTGCCAGCAGATCCACAGGGGCCTACGAGCAGTACTTC.

The chain employs TRBV7-9 and TRBJ1-1, with 8 bases matching TRBD1. CDR3 length: 15 amino acids. Germline lookup yields CDR1 SEHNR and CDR2 FQNEAQ (reference sequence). V lost 0 bases and J lost 3; bases outside the gene matches: 3. The CDR3 here is CASSLASQGDTEAFF. Written as DNA, the CDR3 is TGTGCCAGCAGCTTAGCTTCACAGGGGGACACTGAAGCTTTCTTT.

V usage is TRBV2 and J usage is TRBJ1-2, with D possibly TRBD1 on 6 matching bases. This CDR3 is 12 amino acids long. Trimming pared 6 bases from V and 7 bases from J, leaving 12 bases between. Germline V gene sequence: CDR1 SNHLY, CDR2 FYNNEI. The CDR3: CASSLGQFGYTF. The DNA of the CDR3 is TGTGCCAGCAGCCTCGGACAGTTTGGCTACACCTTC.

The chain is built from TRBV7-9 and TRBJ2-7, with D tentatively TRBD2 (7 bases). CDR3 size: 17 residues. Trimming left V 2 bases short and J 1 base short, with 18 bases between. Germline CDR1 and CDR2: SEHNR and FQNEAQ (reference sequence). The chain's CDR3 is CASSLLGRGRPSYEQYF. CDR3 nucleotides: TGTGCCAGCAGCTTATTAGGGCGGGGGCGGCCATCCTACGAGCAGTACTTC.

This rearrangement joins TRBV2 to TRBJ2-1, with D tentatively TRBD1 or TRBD2 (5 bases each). Trimming removed 6 bases at V and 0 bases at J, with 12 bases between. The CDR3 has 15 residues. Germline V gives CDR1 SNHLY, CDR2 FYNNEI. The CDR3 DNA reads TGTGCCAGCAGCGCCGAGGGGAACTCCTACAATGAGCAGTTCTTC. Its protein product is CASSAEGNSYNEQFF.

The gene calls are TRBV27 and TRBJ2-3; 7 bases are a match to TRBD1. Per the germline V gene, CDR1 is MNHEY and CDR2 is SMNVEV (reference sequence). V gave up 6 bases and J gave up 9 bases; unmatched junction bases: 15. This CDR3 has 15 residues. CDR3: CASRRQGGSLVTQYF. In DNA, the CDR3 is TGTGCCAGCAGGAGACAGGGCGGCTCCTTGGTCACGCAGTATTTT.

The chain has TRBV15 and TRBJ1-1; D remains unclear. Germline V lookup: CDR1 LNHNV, CDR2 YYDKDF (reference sequence). Trimming took 0 bases from V and 0 from J, leaving 5 bases between them. The CDR3 contains 14 residues. Written as DNA, the CDR3 is TGTGCCACCAGCAGAGAAGTATTGAACACTGAAGCTTTCTTT. The encoded protein is CATSREVLNTEAFF.

This sequence joins TRBV19 and TRBJ1-5; perhaps TRBD1 as D (5 bases). In germline, CDR1 is LNHDA, CDR2 SQIVND (reference sequence). This CDR3 region has 16 residues. Trimming removed 6 bases from V and 7 bases from J, with 22 bases in between. The chain's CDR3 is CASRSSGGSGGQPQHF. The CDR3 coding sequence is TGTGCCAGTAGATCCTCTGGGGGGTCGGGAGGACAGCCCCAGCATTTT.

This chain uses TRBV23-1 with TRBJ2-2; no reliable D call. TRBV23-1 is an ORF, and what it does is uncertain. CDR3 length: 14 residues. The V end lost 5 bases, the J end lost 5 bases, and 12 bases lay between the germline ends. This chain's CDR3 is CASSERLRTGELFF. DNA for the CDR3: TGCGCCAGCAGTGAGAGGCTTCGGACCGGGGAGCTGTTTTTT.

The chain couples TRBV2 to TRBJ2-2, with D perhaps matching TRBD1 (5 bases). This CDR3 has 16 residues. Germline assignment: CDR1 SNHLY and CDR2 FYNNEI. The ends were cut back, 0 bases at V and 0 bases at J, with 8 bases in the middle. CDR3 in DNA: TGTGCCAGCAGTGAAGCGGGGCCCGCGAACACCGGGGAGCTGTTTTTT. Protein product: CASSEAGPANTGELFF. Together with reference TRBV2 and TRBJ2-2, the CDR3 gives the full variable domain: EPEVTQTPSHQVTQMGQEVILRCVPISNHLYFYWYRQILGQKVEFLVSFYNNEISEKSEIFDDQFSVERPDGSNFTLKIRSTKLEDSAMYFCASSEAGPANTGELFFGEGSRLTVL.

The rearrangement uses TRBV5-4 and TRBJ1-5; TRBD1 agrees at 8 bases. Germline V gives CDR1 SGHNT, CDR2 YYREEE (reference sequence). The V and J ends lost 9 bases and 0 bases, in that order; junction bases with no gene match: 14. This CDR3 region has 17 residues. CDR3 coding DNA: TGTGCCACCTCAGGGAATGAGGACAGGGATAGCAATCAGCCCCAGCATTTT. Protein: CATSGNEDRDSNQPQHF.

This sequence joins TRBV5-1 and TRBJ1-1, with a weak D call TRBD1 (6 bases). V was cut by 9 bases and J by 6 bases, with 21 bases left in between. The CDR3 sequence is 14 residues long. Germline loops: CDR1 SGHRS, CDR2 YFSETQ. This CDR3 reads CATSPRGEIAEAFF. CDR3 nucleotides: TGCGCCACATCCCCGAGGGGGGAGATCGCTGAAGCTTTCTTT.

The chain employs TRBV5-6 and TRBJ2-3; D not resolved. Germline values: CDR1 SGHDT, CDR2 YYEEEE. V was shortened by 0 bases and J by 4 bases, with 3 bases between the two germline ends. This CDR3 spans 12 amino acids. DNA for the CDR3: TGTGCCAGCAGCTTGGTAGCAGATACGCAGTATTTT. This gives the protein CASSLVADTQYF.

The chain has TRBV19 and TRBJ1-1; TRBD1 agrees at 7 bases. Germline CDR1 LNHDA, CDR2 SQIVND (reference sequence). V was pared by 4 bases and J by 6 bases, with 14 bases of the junction left unmatched. This CDR3 region has 16 residues. CDR3 in amino acids: CASSKAMNRGAPEAFF. The CDR3 coding sequence is TGTGCCAGTAGTAAAGCAATGAACAGGGGTGCCCCTGAAGCTTTCTTT.

In this sample, this clone turned up a few times. Distinct nucleotide sequences in the sample also encode this CDR3. The chain couples TRBV5-1 to TRBJ1-2, with D tentatively TRBD1 (6 bases). Germline loops: CDR1 SGHRS, CDR2 YFSETQ. The CDR3 sequence is 14 residues long. The V end lost 5 bases, the J end lost 8 bases, and 19 bases lay between the germline ends. DNA of the CDR3: TGCGCCAGCAGAGAGATACAGGGATCCCTAGGCTACACCTTC. The encoded protein is CASREIQGSLGYTF.

The chain employs TRBV6-5 and TRBJ2-3, with TRBD1 matching 11 bases. CDR1 is MNHEY and CDR2 is SVGAGI in the germline V gene. V shed 2 bases and J 4 bases; nucleotides not matched to a gene: 5. The CDR3 loop spans 16 amino acids. CDR3 amino acids: CASSYRGQGGADTQYF. CDR3 DNA sequence: TGTGCCAGCAGTTACCGGGGACAGGGGGGGGCAGATACGCAGTATTTT.

The gene calls are TRBV6-6 and TRBJ2-1; 9 bases map to TRBD2. CDR3 size: 16 residues. The junction had 6 bases not matched to a gene; V was cut back by 6 bases and J by 0 bases. Germline V gene lookup returns CDR1 MNHNY and CDR2 SVGAGI (reference sequence). The DNA for the CDR3 is TGTGCCAGCAGACGGAGCGGGGGGACCTCCTACAATGAGCAGTTCTTC. Translating gives CASRRSGGTSYNEQFF.